These 24 T cell receptor beta chains came from one sample sequenced in a study of T cells in Graves' hyperthyroidism and ophthalmopathy. Researchers amplified the TCR beta CDR3 regions from RNA transcripts. When the TCR CDR3 underwent first-round RT-PCR, the HTBI primer set was used. TCRdb called the multiplex PCR reads again in MiXCR, with one record for every CDR3 protein. Of hundreds of thousands of distinct CDR3 sequences listed, 40% to 55% are singletons. The sample was peripheral blood or thyroid tissue (not recorded which). All receptors derive from a woman aged 18-29 years with Graves' hyperthyroidism.

This clonotype was seen many times. The CDR3 DNA reads as TGTGCCACCAGCAGAGATTTGGGCAGCTATGGCTACACCTTC. Residues: CATSRDLGSYGYTF. The chain uses TRBV15 and TRBJ1-2, with D unresolved. Trimming took 0 bases from V and 4 from J, leaving 9 bases between them. The CDR3 is 14 residues long. The germline gives CDR1 LNHNV, CDR2 YYDKDF (reference sequence).

A note on this clonotype: A junction end diverges from the germline sequence, so it may reflect a read error. The chain couples TRBV9 to TRBJ1-1; the D gene is possibly TRBD1 (6 bases). The CDR3 consists of 15 residues. CDR1 and CDR2 (germline): SGDLS, YYNGEE. In DNA form, the CDR3 reads TGTGCCAGCAGCGCTGGGGGCAGGGATAACACTGAAGCTCTCTTT. Its protein is CASSAGGRDNTEALF.

The gene calls are TRBV7-9 and TRBJ1-1, with D perhaps matching TRBD1 (5 bases). The germline gives CDR1 SEHNR, CDR2 FQNEAQ (reference sequence). Trimming shortened V by 6 bases and J by 2 bases, and 19 bases separated the two germline ends. There are 16 residues in the CDR3. The CDR3 sequence is CASRVTVWGPNTEAFF. Written as DNA, the CDR3 is TGTGCCAGCAGAGTAACGGTATGGGGCCCTAACACTGAAGCTTTCTTT.

This clonotype was seen just once. V and J are TRBV7-8 and TRBJ1-2, with D maybe TRBD1 (5 bases). Germline V gene lookup returns CDR1 SGHVS and CDR2 FQNEAQ. The CDR3 has 14 residues. Trimming shortened V by 4 bases and J by 2 bases, and 11 bases separated the two germline ends. DNA of the CDR3: TGTGCCAGCAGCTCTGGTCCAGGGAACTATGGCTACACCTTC. Its protein product is CASSSGPGNYGYTF.

The chain uses TRBV6-1 and TRBJ1-1; TRBD1 is a possible D gene (6 bases). With 4 bases removed from V and 8 bases from J, the gap between germline ends came to 20 bases. Germline CDR1 MNHNS, CDR2 SASEGT. CDR3 size: 15 residues. As DNA, the CDR3 is TGTGCCAGCAGTGGGAGGGGGAACACGGACGTCGAAGCTTTCTTT. Amino acids: CASSGRGNTDVEAFF.

As for this clonotype: It may be a read error: a sequence one base away is much more abundant. This CDR3 fails to terminate in the conserved phenylalanine or tryptophan, so it likely reflects a read error. The chain joins TRBV7-6 to TRBJ1-6; 8 positions agree with TRBD1. CDR3 size: 15 residues. With V trimmed by 3 bases and J by 6 bases, 4 bases remained unmatched. Germline CDR1 and CDR2: SGHVS and FNYEAQ. CDR3: CASSFQGATNSPLHL. CDR3 DNA sequence: TGTGCCAGCAGCTTTCAGGGGGCAACTAATTCACCCCTCCACCTT.

The chain joins TRBV24-1 to TRBJ2-7; no clear D. This CDR3 has 13 amino acids. With 2 bases removed from V and 5 bases from J, the gap between germline ends came to 9 bases. In germline, CDR1 is KGHDR, CDR2 SFDVKD. Here the CDR3 DNA reads TGTGCCACCAGTGATTCCCCGACTGACGAGCAGTACTTC. Protein sequence: CATSDSPTDEQYF.

The chain recombines TRBV7-9 with TRBJ1-1, with 10 bases that match TRBD1. Per the germline V gene, CDR1 is SEHNR and CDR2 is FQNEAQ (reference sequence). The CDR3 loop spans 15 amino acids. With V trimmed by 0 bases and J by 4 bases, 2 bases remained unmatched. CDR3 residues: CASSLARTGGTEAFF. CDR3 in DNA: TGTGCCAGCAGCTTAGCGCGGACAGGGGGCACTGAAGCTTTCTTT.

This sequence joins TRBV7-9 and TRBJ1-6; the D is unclear. V was pared by 1 base and J by 7 bases, with 8 bases between. This CDR3 has 14 amino acids. Per the germline V gene, CDR1 is SEHNR and CDR2 is FQNEAQ (reference sequence). For the CDR3, the DNA is TGTGCCAGCAGCTTAGGAGAGGGAAATTCACCCCTCCACTTT. Translating gives CASSLGEGNSPLHF.

The chain links TRBV20-1 to TRBJ1-6, with D possibly matching TRBD1 (5 bases). The CDR3 loop spans 14 amino acids. The V and J ends lost 1 base and 5 bases respectively, with 9 bases between them. In germline, CDR1 is DFQATT, CDR2 SNEGSKA (reference sequence). In DNA form, the CDR3 reads TGCAGTGCTAGAGTGGCAGGGAATAATTCACCCCTCCACTTT. Amino acid sequence: CSARVAGNNSPLHF.

This clonotype has only a few counts. The rearrangement links TRBV19 to TRBJ2-2, with TRBD2 as a possible D gene (5 bases). V lost 6 bases, J lost 2 bases, and 13 bases lay in between. Germline V CDR1 and CDR2: LNHDA, SQIVND (reference sequence). The CDR3 sequence is 15 residues long. CDR3 sequence reads: CASRLGSPNTGELFF. The CDR3 bases are TGTGCCAGTAGATTGGGGAGCCCCAACACCGGGGAGCTGTTTTTT.

J is TRBJ1-4 and V is TRBV25-1, with a tentative D call TRBD1 (5 bases). The length of the CDR3 is 15 residues. CDR1 is MGHDK, CDR2 SYGVNS, per germline. V was trimmed by 6 bases and J by 5 bases, leaving 16 bases between them. Here the CDR3 reads CASSPEPRTNEKLFF. CDR3 in DNA: TGTGCCAGCAGCCCCGAGCCGAGGACAAATGAAAAACTGTTTTTT.

The rearrangement uses TRBV7-6 and TRBJ1-6; possibly TRBD1 for D (5 bases). Germline values: CDR1 SGHVS, CDR2 FNYEAQ. V was trimmed by 5 bases and J by 12 bases, leaving 20 bases between them. This CDR3 contains 15 residues. The CDR3 coding sequence is TGTGCCAGCAGCGGGGGGGACGAGCAGTCAGAACCCCTCCACTTT. Protein product: CASSGGDEQSEPLHF.

The CDR3 DNA sequence: TGTGCCAGCAGGGGAAGGACAGGGGGCTACACCTTC. It translates to CASRGRTGGYTF. This chain connects TRBV2 to TRBJ1-2; TRBD1 agrees at 8 bases. Germline-derived CDR1 and CDR2 are SNHLY and FYNNEI. This CDR3 contains 12 residues. With V trimmed by 6 bases and J by 8 bases, 5 bases remained unmatched.

This clonotype was seen at least ten times. The chain employs TRBV7-9 and TRBJ1-2; the D is unclear. The CDR3 extends over 12 amino acids. Germline V lookup: CDR1 SEHNR, CDR2 FQNEAQ (reference sequence). V dropped 5 bases and J dropped 3 bases, with 7 bases sitting between them. CDR3 loop: CASSPRDYGYTF. The CDR3 DNA sequence: TGTGCCAGCAGCCCGAGGGACTATGGCTACACCTTC.

V is TRBV4-3 and J is TRBJ2-7; 8 nucleotides line up with TRBD2. V was pared by 6 bases and J by 6 bases, with 10 bases of the junction left unmatched. The CDR3 is 14 residues long. CDR1 LGHNA and CDR2 YSLEER come from the germline V gene. This chain's CDR3 is CASRQRENGLEQYF. DNA of the CDR3: TGCGCCAGCAGACAGCGGGAGAACGGACTCGAGCAGTACTTC.

This sequence joins TRBV7-8 and TRBJ1-6, with 8 bases lining up with TRBD1. Germline loops: CDR1 SGHVS, CDR2 FQNEAQ. The CDR3 runs to 14 residues. The CDR3 DNA reads as TGTGCTCCGGACAGGGTCGGGATAAATTCACCCCTCCACTTT. It is translated as CAPDRVGINSPLHF.

J is TRBJ1-2 and V is TRBV2, with 7 bases lining up with TRBD1. The length of the CDR3 is 14 residues. Germline V gene sequence: CDR1 SNHLY, CDR2 FYNNEI. Trimming took 5 bases from V and 2 from J; bases not matched to a gene: 5. CDR3 in DNA: TGTGCCAGCAGTCAACAGGGGAGGAACTATGGCTACACCTTC. It yields the protein CASSQQGRNYGYTF.

This clonotype has ten or more counts. This sequence joins TRBV6-1 and TRBJ1-5; D gene uncertain. V lost 2 bases, J lost 9 bases, and 8 bases lay in between. The CDR3 has 12 amino acids. Germline V gene lookup returns CDR1 MNHNS and CDR2 SASEGT. This CDR3 is CASSERGGPQHF. The CDR3 DNA reads TGTGCCAGCAGTGAACGAGGAGGGCCCCAGCATTTT.

This clonotype occurred a few times. The chain couples TRBV27 to TRBJ1-2, with D hard to call. Germline loops: CDR1 MNHEY, CDR2 SMNVEV (reference sequence). The CDR3 runs 13 residues. Trimming shortened V by 5 bases and J by 7 bases, and 14 bases separated the two germline ends. CDR3 sequence: CASSPRELSGYTF. The CDR3 coding sequence is TGTGCCAGCAGTCCACGGGAGCTCAGTGGCTACACCTTC.

The gene calls are TRBV15 and TRBJ2-6, with D perhaps matching TRBD1 (6 bases). Germline lookup yields CDR1 LNHNV and CDR2 YYDKDF (reference sequence). The CDR3 totals 20 residues. Trimming stripped 3 bases from V and 1 base from J, with 22 bases between. This CDR3 reads CATSSVSGGGTRSGANVLTF. The CDR3 bases are TGTGCCACCAGCAGCGTTAGTGGGGGCGGAACCCGATCTGGGGCCAACGTCCTGACTTTC. Drawing the rest from reference TRBV15 and TRBJ2-6, the complete variable domain is DAMVIQNPRYQVTQFGKPVTLSCSQTLNHNVMYWYQQKSSQAPKLLFHYYDKDFNNEADTPDNFQSRRPNTSFCFLDIRSPGLGDTAMYLCATSSVSGGGTRSGANVLTFGAGSRLTVL.

The CDR3 nucleotides are TGTGCCAGCAGTTACCACAGGTTTGAAACTGAAGCTTTCTTT. This gives the protein CASSYHRFETEAFF. The chain has TRBV6-5 and TRBJ1-1, with D possibly TRBD1 on 5 matching bases. V was pared by 2 bases and J by 5 bases, with 12 bases between. The germline V gene encodes CDR1 MNHEY and CDR2 SVGAGI. The CDR3 sequence is 14 residues long.

The chain has TRBV7-9 and TRBJ1-2; no firm D call. V was clipped by 1 base and J by 2 bases, with 14 bases between them. This CDR3 has 16 residues. Germline-derived CDR1 and CDR2 are SEHNR and FQNEAQ (reference sequence). The CDR3 nucleotides are TGTGCCAGCAGCTTAGGGGCAGGAAGAAACAACTATGGCTACACCTTC. Its translation is CASSLGAGRNNYGYTF.

This clonotype was counted only a few times. The rearrangement links TRBV20-1 to TRBJ1-3; a possible D gene is TRBD1 (6 bases). Germline V lookup: CDR1 DFQATT, CDR2 SNEGSKA (reference sequence). V dropped 2 bases and J dropped 9 bases, with 14 bases sitting between them. This CDR3 spans 13 amino acids. In nucleotides, the CDR3 is TGCAGTGCTAGACTGGGACAAGGAGGCACCATATATTTT. Translating gives CSARLGQGGTIYF.